Below, one T cell receptor beta chain is given with its context. This entry comes from a study of blood T cell repertoires in COVID-19. About the research overall: The United States, Italy and Spain provided the acute and convalescent COVID-19 samples. Sample material is recorded as cDNA or gDNA derived from T cells, B-cell-depleted T cells, or PBMCs.

In the original processing: Amplifying reference gene primers gave estimates of nucleated cell counts. Clones were read by immunoSEQ multiplex PCR, and TCRdb kept only the in-frame ones, dropping some. Clone size and the V and J calls come from that table; the DNA yielded D and trimming. The table includes 84,000 or so clones, roughly 92% detected once. From germline, CDR1 is LNHDA and CDR2 SQIVND (reference sequence). V gave up 2 bases and J gave up 7 bases; unmatched junction bases: 2. This CDR3 comprises 13 residues. Sequencing was carried out using peripheral blood. This TCR was recovered from a woman in her sixties or seventies with active COVID-19. V gene TRBV19 combines with J gene TRBJ2-1; 7 bases agree with TRBD1. CDR3 protein: CASSISRGNEQFF. For the CDR3, the DNA is TGTGCCAGTAGTATAAGCAGGGGGAATGAGCAGTTCTTC.